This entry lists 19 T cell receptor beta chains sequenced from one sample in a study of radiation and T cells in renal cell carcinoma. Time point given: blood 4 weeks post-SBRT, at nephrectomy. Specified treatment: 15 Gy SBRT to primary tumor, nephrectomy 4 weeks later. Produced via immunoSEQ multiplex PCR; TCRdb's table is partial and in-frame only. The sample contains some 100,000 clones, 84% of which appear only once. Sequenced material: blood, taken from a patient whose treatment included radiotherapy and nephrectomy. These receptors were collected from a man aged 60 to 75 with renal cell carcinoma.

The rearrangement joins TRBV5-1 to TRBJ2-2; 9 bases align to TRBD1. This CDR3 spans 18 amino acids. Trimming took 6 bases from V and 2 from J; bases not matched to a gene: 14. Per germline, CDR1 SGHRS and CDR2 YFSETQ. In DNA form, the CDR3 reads TGCGCCAGCAAGGCCGGGACAGGGCCCGTGGCCAACACCGGGGAGCTGTTTTTT. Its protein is CASKAGTGPVANTGELFF.

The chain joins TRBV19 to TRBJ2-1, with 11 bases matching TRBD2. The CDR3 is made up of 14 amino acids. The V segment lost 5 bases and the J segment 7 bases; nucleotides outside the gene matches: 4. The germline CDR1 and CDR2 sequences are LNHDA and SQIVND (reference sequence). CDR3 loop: CASSPSGRTNEQFF. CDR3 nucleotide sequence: TGTGCCAGTAGTCCTAGCGGGAGGACGAATGAGCAGTTCTTC.

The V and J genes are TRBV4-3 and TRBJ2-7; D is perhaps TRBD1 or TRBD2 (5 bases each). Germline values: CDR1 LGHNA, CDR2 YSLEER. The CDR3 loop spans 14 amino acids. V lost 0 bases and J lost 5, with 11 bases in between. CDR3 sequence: CASSQEWGRHEQYF. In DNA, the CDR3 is TGCGCCAGCAGCCAAGAATGGGGACGACACGAGCAGTACTTC.

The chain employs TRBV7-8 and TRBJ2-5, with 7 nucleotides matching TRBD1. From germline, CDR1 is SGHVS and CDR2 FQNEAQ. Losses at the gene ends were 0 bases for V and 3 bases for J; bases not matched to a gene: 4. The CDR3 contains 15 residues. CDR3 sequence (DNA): TGTGCCAGCAGCTTAGCGGGAACAGGGGAAGAGACCCAGTACTTC. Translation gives CASSLAGTGEETQYF.

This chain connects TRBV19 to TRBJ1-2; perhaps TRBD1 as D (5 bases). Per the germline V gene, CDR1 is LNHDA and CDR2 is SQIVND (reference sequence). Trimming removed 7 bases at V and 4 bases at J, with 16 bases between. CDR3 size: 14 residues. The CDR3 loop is CASNPGRWIYGYTF. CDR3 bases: TGTGCCAGTAACCCGGGACGGTGGATCTATGGCTACACCTTC.

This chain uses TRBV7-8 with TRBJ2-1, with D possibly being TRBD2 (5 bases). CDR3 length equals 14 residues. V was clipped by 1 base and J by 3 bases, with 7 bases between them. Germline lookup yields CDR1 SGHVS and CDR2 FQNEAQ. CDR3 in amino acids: CASSLERFYNEQFF. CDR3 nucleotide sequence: TGTGCCAGCAGCTTAGAGCGGTTCTACAATGAGCAGTTCTTC.

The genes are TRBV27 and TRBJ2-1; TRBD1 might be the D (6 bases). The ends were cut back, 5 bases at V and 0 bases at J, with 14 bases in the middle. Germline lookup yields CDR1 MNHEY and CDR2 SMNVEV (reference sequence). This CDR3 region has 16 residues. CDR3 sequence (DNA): TGTGCCAGCAGTAGGATAGGGGACAACTCCTACAATGAGCAGTTCTTC. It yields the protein CASSRIGDNSYNEQFF.

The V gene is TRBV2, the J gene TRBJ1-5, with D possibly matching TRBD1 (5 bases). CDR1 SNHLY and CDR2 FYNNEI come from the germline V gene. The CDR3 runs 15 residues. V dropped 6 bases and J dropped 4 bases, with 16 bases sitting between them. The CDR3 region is CASRGGTSGNQPQHF. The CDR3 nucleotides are TGTGCCAGCAGGGGGGGGACGAGTGGTAATCAGCCCCAGCATTTT.

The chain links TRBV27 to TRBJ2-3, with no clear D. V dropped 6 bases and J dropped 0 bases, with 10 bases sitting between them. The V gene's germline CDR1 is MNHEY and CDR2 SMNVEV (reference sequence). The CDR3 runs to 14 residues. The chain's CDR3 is CASSPGLSTDTQYF. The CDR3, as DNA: TGTGCCAGCAGCCCGGGCCTTAGCACAGATACGCAGTATTTT.

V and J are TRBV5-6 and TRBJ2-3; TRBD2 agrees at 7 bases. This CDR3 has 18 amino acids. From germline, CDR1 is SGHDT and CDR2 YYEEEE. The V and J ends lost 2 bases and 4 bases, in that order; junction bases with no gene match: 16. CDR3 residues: CASSLQRGSGKRADTQYF. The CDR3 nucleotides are TGTGCCAGCAGCTTACAACGTGGAAGCGGGAAAAGGGCAGATACGCAGTATTTT.

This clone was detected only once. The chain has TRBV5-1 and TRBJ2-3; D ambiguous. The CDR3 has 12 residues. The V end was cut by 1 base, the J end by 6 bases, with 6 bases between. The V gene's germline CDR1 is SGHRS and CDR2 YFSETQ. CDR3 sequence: CASSLPADTQYF. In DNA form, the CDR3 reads TGCGCCAGCAGCTTGCCTGCGGATACGCAGTATTTT.

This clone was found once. The CDR3 sequence is CASRFEREGRNEQYF. The DNA for the CDR3 is TGTGCCAGCAGATTCGAGCGGGAGGGTAGAAACGAGCAGTACTTC. The chain has TRBV11-2 and TRBJ2-7, with 10 bases fitting TRBD2. The CDR3 length is 15 residues. With V trimmed by 6 bases and J by 5 bases, 10 bases remained unmatched. From germline, CDR1 is SGHAT and CDR2 FQNNGV.

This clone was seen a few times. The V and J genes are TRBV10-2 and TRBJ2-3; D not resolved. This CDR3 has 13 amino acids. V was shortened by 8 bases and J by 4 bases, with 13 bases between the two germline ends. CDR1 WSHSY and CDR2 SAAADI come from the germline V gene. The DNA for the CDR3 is TGCGCCAGCCTTGCACGGCTAGCAGATACGCAGTATTTT. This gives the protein CASLARLADTQYF.

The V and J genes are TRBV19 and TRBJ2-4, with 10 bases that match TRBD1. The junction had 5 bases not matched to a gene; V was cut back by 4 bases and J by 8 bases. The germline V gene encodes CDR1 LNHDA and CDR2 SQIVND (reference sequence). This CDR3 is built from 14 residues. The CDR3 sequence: CASSSGQGVDIQYF. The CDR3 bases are TGTGCCAGTAGTAGCGGACAGGGGGTTGACATTCAGTACTTC.

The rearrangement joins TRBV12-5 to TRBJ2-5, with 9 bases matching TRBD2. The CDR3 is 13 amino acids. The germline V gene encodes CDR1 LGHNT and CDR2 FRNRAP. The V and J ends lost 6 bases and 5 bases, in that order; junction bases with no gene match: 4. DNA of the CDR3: TGTGCTAGTGGCGCCGGGACTAGCGAGACCCAGTACTTC. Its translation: CASGAGTSETQYF.

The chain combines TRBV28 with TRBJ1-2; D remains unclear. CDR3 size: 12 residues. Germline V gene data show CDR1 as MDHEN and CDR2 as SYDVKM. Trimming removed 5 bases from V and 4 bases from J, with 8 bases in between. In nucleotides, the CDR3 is TGTGCCAGCAGTCCACGAGCCTATGGCTACACCTTC. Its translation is CASSPRAYGYTF.

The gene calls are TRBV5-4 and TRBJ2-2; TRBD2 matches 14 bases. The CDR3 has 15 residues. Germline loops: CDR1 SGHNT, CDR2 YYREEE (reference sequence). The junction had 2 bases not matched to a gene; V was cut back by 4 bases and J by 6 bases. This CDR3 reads CASSPGLAGAGELFF. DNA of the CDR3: TGTGCCAGCAGCCCGGGACTAGCGGGAGCCGGGGAGCTGTTTTTT.

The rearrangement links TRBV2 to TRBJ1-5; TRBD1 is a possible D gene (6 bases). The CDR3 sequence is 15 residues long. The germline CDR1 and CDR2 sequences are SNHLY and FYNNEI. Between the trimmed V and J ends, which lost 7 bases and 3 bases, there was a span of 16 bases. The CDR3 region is CASTPTGSANQPQHF. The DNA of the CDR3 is TGTGCCAGCACCCCCACAGGGTCGGCCAATCAGCCCCAGCATTTT.

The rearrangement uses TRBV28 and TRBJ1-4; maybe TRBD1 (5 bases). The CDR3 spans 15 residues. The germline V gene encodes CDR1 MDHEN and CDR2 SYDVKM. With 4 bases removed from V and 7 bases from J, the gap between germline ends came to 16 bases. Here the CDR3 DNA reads TGTGCCAGCAGTTGGGGTGAAGGGGAGAGTGAAAAACTGTTTTTT. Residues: CASSWGEGESEKLFF.